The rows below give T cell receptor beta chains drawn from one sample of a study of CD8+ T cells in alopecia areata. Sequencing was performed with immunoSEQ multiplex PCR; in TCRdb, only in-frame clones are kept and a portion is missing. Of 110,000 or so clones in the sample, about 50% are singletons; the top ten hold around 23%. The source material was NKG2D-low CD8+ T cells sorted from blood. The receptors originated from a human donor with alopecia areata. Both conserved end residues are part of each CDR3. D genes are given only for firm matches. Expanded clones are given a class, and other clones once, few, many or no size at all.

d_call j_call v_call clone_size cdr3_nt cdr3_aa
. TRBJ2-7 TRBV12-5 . TGTGCTAGTGGTTTGGTTTGGTACGAGCAGTACTTC CASGLVWYEQYF
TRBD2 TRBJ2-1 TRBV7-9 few TGTGCCAGCAGCCCCCGACTAGCGGGAGTGGCCAATGAGCAGTTCTTC CASSPRLAGVANEQFF
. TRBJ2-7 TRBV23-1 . TGCGCCAGCAGTCAATGGAGCTGGACAGACTCCTACGAGCAGTACTTC CASSQWSWTDSYEQYF
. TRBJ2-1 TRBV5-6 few TGTGCCAGCAGCTTGGAACCAAATGAGCAGTTCTTC CASSLEPNEQFF
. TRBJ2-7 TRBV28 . TGTGCCAGCAGCGCCGCTGGGGGCGAGCAGTACTTC CASSAAGGEQYF
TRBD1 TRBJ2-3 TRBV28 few TGTGCCAGCGGGCAATCGGGACAGGGGTCCACAGATACGCAGTATTTT CASGQSGQGSTDTQYF
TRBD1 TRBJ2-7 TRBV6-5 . TGTGCCAGCAGTTACTCGATCTTGGGACAGAGCGAGCAGTACTTC CASSYSILGQSEQYF
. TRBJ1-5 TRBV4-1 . TGCGCCAGCAGCCAAGTGGCAGGGGATCAGCCCCAGCATTTT CASSQVAGDQPQHF
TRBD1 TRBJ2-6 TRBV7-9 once TGTGCCAGCAGCGGTCAGGGGGTCGGGGCCAACGTCCTGACTTTC CASSGQGVGANVLTF
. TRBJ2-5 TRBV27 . TGTGCCGTTAGAGTGAGCGGGGAGACCCAGTACTTC CAVRVSGETQYF
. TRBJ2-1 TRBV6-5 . TGTGCCAGCTCCCGTCCGGATTTGTATGAGCAGTTCTTC CASSRPDLYEQFF
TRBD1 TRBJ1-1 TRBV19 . TGTGCCAGTAGTATGACAGGGGGCACTGAAGCTTTCTTT CASSMTGGTEAFF
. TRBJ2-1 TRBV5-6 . TGTGCCAGCAGCATTGGGGCTGGTGAGCAGTTCTTC CASSIGAGEQFF